These 28 T cell receptor beta chains were sequenced from one sample in a study of blood T cell repertoires in COVID-19. Profiling relied on immunoSEQ multiplex PCR, and the TCRdb table lists in-frame clones only, not all of them. This sample has around 100,000 clones, with 70% to 85% found just once. Sequencing was performed on peripheral blood. These receptors were collected from a human donor in a cohort sampled during active COVID-19.

The V gene is TRBV14, the J gene TRBJ2-7; TRBD1 matches at 9 bases. The CDR3 contains 17 residues. CDR1 and CDR2 from the germline V gene are SGHDN and FVKESK. The V and J ends lost 4 bases and 5 bases, in that order; junction bases with no gene match: 15. The CDR3 nucleotides read TGTGCCAGCAGCCCCGGGCAAGGCAGGGACAGGGAGGACGAGCAGTACTTC. Encoded protein: CASSPGQGRDREDEQYF.

This chain joins TRBV6-1 and TRBJ2-1; D uncertain. CDR1 is MNHNS and CDR2 is SASEGT in the germline V gene. The ends were cut back, 0 bases at V and 9 bases at J, with 9 bases in the middle. The CDR3 has 13 amino acids. The DNA for the CDR3 is TGTGCCAGCAGTGAAGCCTACCTCGGTGAGCAGTTCTTC. It translates to CASSEAYLGEQFF.

This chain links TRBV5-1 with TRBJ2-2; D not certain. There are 14 residues in the CDR3. V was shortened by 1 base and J by 4 bases, with 8 bases between the two germline ends. CDR1 is SGHRS, CDR2 YFSETQ, per germline. The CDR3 sequence is CASSLNSPTGELFF. The CDR3 coding sequence is TGCGCCAGCAGCTTGAACAGCCCCACCGGGGAGCTGTTTTTT.

The chain carries TRBV19 and TRBJ1-2; D gene unclear. CDR1 is LNHDA, CDR2 SQIVND, per germline (reference sequence). The CDR3 runs 13 residues. Between the trimmed V and J ends, which lost 9 bases and 4 bases, there was a span of 15 bases. CDR3 sequence reads: CASSTIPTYGYTF. In DNA, the CDR3 is TGTGCCAGCTCAACTATACCCACCTATGGCTACACCTTC.

V gene TRBV19 combines with J gene TRBJ2-7, with a tentative D call TRBD1 (5 bases). CDR1 and CDR2 from the germline V gene are LNHDA and SQIVND (reference sequence). V lost 7 bases and J lost 6, with 13 bases in between. CDR3 length: 12 residues. CDR3 DNA: TGTGCCAGTACAGGGAAGGGTAGCGAGCAGTACTTC. Its protein is CASTGKGSEQYF.

This clone was observed a single time. J is TRBJ2-5 and V is TRBV19, with TRBD1 matching 11 bases. The CDR3 is made up of 16 amino acids. The V segment lost 5 bases and the J segment 1 base; nucleotides outside the gene matches: 6. Germline CDR1 and CDR2: LNHDA and SQIVND (reference sequence). CDR3 residues: CASSVGGTGGQETQYF. CDR3 sequence (DNA): TGTGCCAGTAGTGTGGGTGGGACAGGGGGCCAAGAGACCCAGTACTTC.

V gene TRBV7-9 combines with J gene TRBJ2-1; possibly TRBD2 for D (6 bases). The CDR3 is 15 residues long. The V gene's germline CDR1 is SEHNR and CDR2 FQNEAQ (reference sequence). Trimming removed 5 bases from V and 4 bases from J, with 15 bases in between. CDR3 in amino acids: CASSPPGAFYNEQFF. DNA of the CDR3: TGTGCCAGCAGCCCACCGGGAGCTTTTTACAATGAGCAGTTCTTC.

The rearrangement joins TRBV4-1 to TRBJ1-5; D not certain. This CDR3 spans 15 amino acids. Trimming cost V 4 bases and J 4 bases, with 14 bases left between them. From germline, CDR1 is MGHRA and CDR2 YSYEKL. CDR3 region: CASSLLLGTNQPQHF. The CDR3 DNA is TGCGCCAGCAGCCTCCTCCTGGGCACAAATCAGCCCCAGCATTTT.

The chain joins TRBV27 to TRBJ1-1, with D hard to call. Germline CDR1 reads MNHEY; CDR2 reads SMNVEV (reference sequence). V lost 5 bases and J 2 bases, leaving 12 bases between the germline ends. The CDR3 loop spans 14 amino acids. CDR3 residues: CASSGGDTNTEAFF. CDR3 nucleotide sequence: TGTGCCAGCAGTGGAGGCGACACCAACACTGAAGCTTTCTTT.

In DNA form, the CDR3 reads TGCGCCAGCAGCTTGGGGGGGACACAGCCAGAAGCTTTCTTT. Protein product: CASSLGGTQPEAFF. V is TRBV5-1 and J is TRBJ1-1; possible D gene TRBD1, 6 bases. The germline CDR1 and CDR2 sequences are SGHRS and YFSETQ. The CDR3 is made up of 14 amino acids. V was cut by 0 bases and J by 8 bases, with 14 bases left in between.

The chain is built from TRBV19 and TRBJ2-7, with D tentatively TRBD1 (7 bases). The CDR3 contains 17 residues. The V end was cut by 1 base, the J end by 4 bases, with 20 bases between. Germline CDR1 reads LNHDA; CDR2 reads SQIVND (reference sequence). The CDR3 DNA is TGTGCCAGTAGTATAGCCAAAGGATCGGAGGGGGCGTACGAGCAGTACTTC. This sequence encodes CASSIAKGSEGAYEQYF. The whole variable domain, remainder taken from reference TRBV19 and TRBJ2-7, is DGGITQSPKYLFRKEGQNVTLSCEQNLNHDAMYWYRQDPGQGLRLIYYSQIVNDFQKGDIAEGYSVSREKKESFPLTVTSAQKNPTAFYLCASSIAKGSEGAYEQYFGPGTRLTVT.

This clone occurred once. This chain connects TRBV5-6 to TRBJ1-1; D might be TRBD1 (6 bases). V was pared by 10 bases and J by 4 bases, with 20 bases between. The CDR3 is made up of 14 amino acids. Germline CDR1 reads SGHDT; CDR2 reads YYEEEE. The CDR3 loop reads CASDSGVRSTEAFF. CDR3 nucleotide sequence: TGTGCCTCGGACAGTGGGGTGAGGAGCACTGAAGCTTTCTTT.

This chain's CDR3 is CASGAGTKFNPTDTQYF. As DNA, the CDR3 is TGTGCTAGTGGAGCCGGGACTAAATTCAACCCCACAGATACGCAGTATTTT. V gene TRBV12-5 combines with J gene TRBJ2-3, with 7 nucleotides matching TRBD2. CDR3 length: 17 amino acids. Germline CDR1 and CDR2: LGHNT and FRNRAP. V was pared by 6 bases and J by 2 bases, with 14 bases of the junction left unmatched.

This CDR3 reads CASSQDRRQLSTDTQYF. CDR3 bases: TGTGCCAGCAGCCAAGATCGAAGACAGCTAAGCACAGATACGCAGTATTTT. The gene calls are TRBV3-1 (or the pseudogene TRBV3-2) and TRBJ2-3; D might be TRBD1 (5 bases). The length of the CDR3 is 17 residues. Germline lookup yields CDR1 LGHDT and CDR2 YNNKEL (reference sequence). Trimming left V 0 bases short and J 0 bases short, with 13 bases between.

The rearrangement uses TRBV3-1 (or the pseudogene TRBV3-2) and TRBJ2-1, with D hard to call. V lost 0 bases, J lost 6 bases, and 12 bases lay in between. Germline V gene sequence: CDR1 LGHDT, CDR2 YNNKEL (reference sequence). There are 15 residues in the CDR3. The DNA of the CDR3 is TGTGCCAGCAGCCAAGATTCAGCATCGGGCAATGAGCAGTTCTTC. Amino acid sequence: CASSQDSASGNEQFF.

Note on this clone: Within the sample, other DNA sequences also encode this same CDR3. The V call is TRBV10-2, the J call TRBJ1-4; 8 bases agree with TRBD1. V trimming: 4 bases; J trimming: 2 bases; junction bases outside the gene matches: 0. Germline V gene data show CDR1 as WSHSY and CDR2 as SAAADI. The CDR3 runs 14 residues. CDR3 residues: CASSGQGTNEKLFF. In DNA, the CDR3 is TGCGCCAGCAGTGGACAGGGGACTAATGAAAAACTGTTTTTT.

In regard to this clone: At one boundary the junction diverges from the germline segment, which might be a read error. The V gene is TRBV7-7, the J gene TRBJ1-1; D unresolved. This CDR3 contains 13 residues. Germline assignment: CDR1 SSHAT and CDR2 FNYEAQ (reference sequence). The chain's CDR3 is CASSMTLNTEAFF. CDR3 sequence (DNA): TGTGCTAGCAGCATGACACTGAACACTGAAGCTTTCTTT.

The V call is TRBV27, the J call TRBJ2-3; TRBD1 is a possible D gene (5 bases). V was trimmed by 6 bases and J by 2 bases, leaving 9 bases between them. The CDR3 extends over 13 amino acids. Per germline, CDR1 MNHEY and CDR2 SMNVEV (reference sequence). The CDR3 protein is CASRETDTDTQYF. CDR3 in DNA: TGTGCCAGCAGGGAGACAGACACAGATACGCAGTATTTT.

The CDR3 DNA reads as TGTGCCAGCAGCTTATGGGGAGGAGACACCGGGGAGCTGTTTTTT. The encoded protein is CASSLWGGDTGELFF. The V gene is TRBV7-3, the J gene TRBJ2-2; maybe TRBD2 (6 bases). V shed 2 bases and J shed 3 bases, with 10 bases lying between them. There are 15 residues in the CDR3. Germline V CDR1 and CDR2: SGHTA, FQGTGA.

The chain employs TRBV18 and TRBJ1-5; possible D gene TRBD1, 5 bases. Deletions cut 0 bases from V and 0 bases from J, with 9 bases between. The germline CDR1 and CDR2 sequences are KGHSH and LQKENI. This CDR3 region has 16 residues. The CDR3 reads CASSPPGGYSNQPQHF. The CDR3 nucleotides read TGTGCCAGCTCACCACCCGGGGGATATAGCAATCAGCCCCAGCATTTT.

This clone showed up just once. V gene TRBV5-6 combines with J gene TRBJ1-2; D unresolved. Trimming took off 2 bases at V and 3 bases at J, with 14 bases between the two ends. This CDR3 has 15 amino acids. Germline values: CDR1 SGHDT, CDR2 YYEEEE. The chain's CDR3 is CASSFSLGVDYGYTF. CDR3 sequence (DNA): TGTGCCAGCAGCTTTTCGCTAGGTGTCGACTATGGCTACACCTTC.

V gene TRBV7-2 combines with J gene TRBJ2-7; D is undetermined. V dropped 1 base and J dropped 5 bases, with 12 bases sitting between them. The CDR3 has 14 residues. From germline, CDR1 is SGHTA and CDR2 FQGNSA. The CDR3 DNA reads TGTGCCAGCAGCTTAGGACTGCTCTGGAACGAGCAGTACTTC. Protein: CASSLGLLWNEQYF.

The CDR3 here is CASSQVRGHNQPQHF. CDR3 DNA sequence: TGTGCCAGCAGCCAAGTCAGAGGCCACAATCAGCCCCAGCATTTT. This chain connects TRBV14 to TRBJ1-5, with D hard to call. CDR1 is SGHDN, CDR2 FVKESK, per germline. V lost 1 base and J 3 bases, leaving 10 bases between the germline ends. The CDR3 is 15 amino acids.

The rearrangement joins TRBV7-9 to TRBJ1-6, with 10 positions matching TRBD1. J lost 8 bases, V lost 6 bases, and 1 base had no gene match. CDR1 is SEHNR, CDR2 FQNEAQ, per germline (reference sequence). This CDR3 region has 13 residues. Here the CDR3 DNA reads TGTGCCAGCAGGGGACAGGGGCATTCACCCCTCCACTTT. This translates into CASRGQGHSPLHF.

This clone was counted once. CDR3 coding DNA: TGTGCCAGCAGTTCACCCAGGGGAGCGAACACTGAAGCTTTCTTT. Protein sequence: CASSSPRGANTEAFF. The J gene is TRBJ1-1, the V gene TRBV28, with D perhaps matching TRBD1 (6 bases). Germline values: CDR1 MDHEN, CDR2 SYDVKM. The CDR3 has 15 amino acids. V lost 4 bases, J lost 1 base, and 13 bases lay in between. Full variable domain (remainder filled in from reference TRBV28 and TRBJ1-1): DVKVTQSSRYLVKRTGEKVFLECVQDMDHENMFWYRQDPGLGLRLIYFSYDVKMKEKGDIPEGYSVSREKKERFSLILESASTNQTSMYLCASSSPRGANTEAFFGQGTRLTVV.

The chain carries TRBV28 and TRBJ1-2; possible D gene TRBD1, 6 bases. This CDR3 comprises 14 residues. CDR1 is MDHEN, CDR2 SYDVKM, per germline. V gave up 3 bases and J gave up 6 bases, with 14 bases separating them. The CDR3 DNA is TGTGCCAGCAGTTTCGGAACAGGGTCGGATGGCTACACCTTC. Residues: CASSFGTGSDGYTF.

V and J are TRBV4-1 and TRBJ1-6, with a possible D match to TRBD1 (5 bases). CDR1 is MGHRA and CDR2 is YSYEKL in the germline V gene. Trimming cost V 0 bases and J 3 bases, with 12 bases left between them. This CDR3 contains 17 residues. The CDR3 here is CASSQERGRGYNSPLHF. CDR3 DNA sequence: TGCGCCAGCAGCCAAGAGAGAGGAAGGGGCTATAATTCACCCCTCCACTTT.

This clone is a singleton in its sample. J is TRBJ1-1 and V is TRBV3-1 (or the pseudogene TRBV3-2); D gene uncertain. Germline CDR1 LGHDT, CDR2 YNNKEL (reference sequence). V was pared by 2 bases and J by 11 bases, with 21 bases between. The CDR3 spans 15 residues. CDR3 coding DNA: TGTGCCAGCAGCCAAAAGGGATCGGGGAGGGAGGACGCTTTCTTT. Protein product: CASSQKGSGREDAFF.